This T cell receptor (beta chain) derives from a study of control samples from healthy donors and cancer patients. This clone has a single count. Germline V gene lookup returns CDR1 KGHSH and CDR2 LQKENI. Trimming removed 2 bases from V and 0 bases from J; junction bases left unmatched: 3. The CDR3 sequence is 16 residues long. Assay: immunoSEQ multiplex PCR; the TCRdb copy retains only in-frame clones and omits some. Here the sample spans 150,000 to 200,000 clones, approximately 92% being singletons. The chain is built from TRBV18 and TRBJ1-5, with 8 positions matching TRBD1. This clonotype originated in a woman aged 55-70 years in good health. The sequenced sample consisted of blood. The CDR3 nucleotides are TGTGCCAGCTCACCATTCGGACAGGGTAGCAATCAGCCCCAGCATTTT. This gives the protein CASSPFGQGSNQPQHF.